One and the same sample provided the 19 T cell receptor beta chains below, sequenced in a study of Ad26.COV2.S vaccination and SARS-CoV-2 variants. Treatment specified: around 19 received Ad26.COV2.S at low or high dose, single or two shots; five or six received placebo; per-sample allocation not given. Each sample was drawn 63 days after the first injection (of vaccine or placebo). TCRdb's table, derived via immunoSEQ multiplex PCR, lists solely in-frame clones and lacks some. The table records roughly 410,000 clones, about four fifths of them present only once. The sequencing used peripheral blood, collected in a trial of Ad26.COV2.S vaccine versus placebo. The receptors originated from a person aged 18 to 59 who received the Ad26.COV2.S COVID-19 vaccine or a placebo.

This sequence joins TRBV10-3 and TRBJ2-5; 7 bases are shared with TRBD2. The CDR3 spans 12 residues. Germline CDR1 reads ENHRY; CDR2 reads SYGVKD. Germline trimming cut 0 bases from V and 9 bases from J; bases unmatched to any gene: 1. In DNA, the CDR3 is TGTGCCATCAGTGAGTCGAGCGGGGCCCAGTACTTC. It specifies CAISESSGAQYF.

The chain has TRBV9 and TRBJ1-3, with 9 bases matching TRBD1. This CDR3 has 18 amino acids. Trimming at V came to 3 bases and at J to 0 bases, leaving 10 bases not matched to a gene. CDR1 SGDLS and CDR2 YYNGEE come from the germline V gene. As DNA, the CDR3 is TGTGCCAGCAGCGGGACGACAGGGGGTGCCATCTCTGGAAACACCATATATTTT. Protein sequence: CASSGTTGGAISGNTIYF.

As DNA, the CDR3 is TGCGCCAGCAGCTTCGGGACAGCGAGCTCTGGAAACACCATATATTTT. This sequence encodes CASSFGTASSGNTIYF. The gene calls are TRBV5-1 and TRBJ1-3, with 7 positions matching TRBD1. With 2 bases clipped from V and 0 bases from J, the junction kept 5 bases outside the gene matches. This CDR3 comprises 16 residues. CDR1 and CDR2 from the germline V gene are SGHRS and YFSETQ.

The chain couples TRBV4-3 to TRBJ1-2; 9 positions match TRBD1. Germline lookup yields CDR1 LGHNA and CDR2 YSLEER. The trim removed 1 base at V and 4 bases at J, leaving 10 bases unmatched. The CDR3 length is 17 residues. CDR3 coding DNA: TGCGCCAGCAGCCAAGGGCGGGGACAGGGCCTGGTCTATGGCTACACCTTC. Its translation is CASSQGRGQGLVYGYTF.

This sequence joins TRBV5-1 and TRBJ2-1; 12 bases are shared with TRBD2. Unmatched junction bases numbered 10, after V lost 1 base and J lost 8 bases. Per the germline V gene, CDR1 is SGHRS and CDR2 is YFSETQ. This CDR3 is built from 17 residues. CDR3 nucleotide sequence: TGCGCCAGCAGCTTGAGCGCTAGCGGGAGGGCCGAAGATGAGCAGTTCTTC. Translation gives CASSLSASGRAEDEQFF.

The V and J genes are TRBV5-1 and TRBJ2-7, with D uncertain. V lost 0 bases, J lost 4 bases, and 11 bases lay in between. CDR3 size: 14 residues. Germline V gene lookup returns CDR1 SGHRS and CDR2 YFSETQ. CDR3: CASSLGGLTYEQYF. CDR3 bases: TGCGCCAGCAGCTTGGGGGGTCTAACTTACGAGCAGTACTTC.

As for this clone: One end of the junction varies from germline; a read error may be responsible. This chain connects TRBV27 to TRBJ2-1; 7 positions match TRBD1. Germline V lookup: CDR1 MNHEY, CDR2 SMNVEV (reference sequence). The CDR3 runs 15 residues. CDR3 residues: CASRLYRGSYNEQFF. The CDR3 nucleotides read TGTGCCAGCAGATTATACAGGGGCTCCTACAATGAGCAGTTCTTC.

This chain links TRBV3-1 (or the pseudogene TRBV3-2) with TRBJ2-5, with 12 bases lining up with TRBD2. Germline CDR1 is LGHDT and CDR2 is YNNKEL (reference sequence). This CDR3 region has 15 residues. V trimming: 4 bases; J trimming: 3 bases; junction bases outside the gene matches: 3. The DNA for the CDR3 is TGTGCCAGCAGCCGGAGGACTAGCGGGAAAGAGACCCAGTACTTC. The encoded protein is CASSRRTSGKETQYF.

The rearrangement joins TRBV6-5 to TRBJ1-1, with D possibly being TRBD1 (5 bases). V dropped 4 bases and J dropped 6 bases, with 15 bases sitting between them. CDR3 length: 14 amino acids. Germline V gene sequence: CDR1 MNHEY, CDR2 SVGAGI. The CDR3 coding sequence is TGTGCCAGCAGTTCCGGGGGGATCCCACCTGAAGCTTTCTTT. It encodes CASSSGGIPPEAFF.

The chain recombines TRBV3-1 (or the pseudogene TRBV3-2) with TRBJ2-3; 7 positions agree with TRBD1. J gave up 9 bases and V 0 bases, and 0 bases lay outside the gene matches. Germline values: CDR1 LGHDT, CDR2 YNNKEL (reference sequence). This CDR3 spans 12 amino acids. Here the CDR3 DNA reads TGTGCCAGCAGCCAAGAACAGGGGACGCAGTATTTT. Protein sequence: CASSQEQGTQYF.

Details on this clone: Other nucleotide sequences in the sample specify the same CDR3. The CDR3 bases are TGTGCCAGCAGTAGGGACGGCTACGAGCAGTACTTC. It translates to CASSRDGYEQYF. The chain is built from TRBV2 and TRBJ2-7; D could derive from TRBD1 or TRBD2 (5 bases each). CDR3 size: 12 residues. Trimming stripped 5 bases from V and 3 bases from J, with 8 bases between. Germline V gives CDR1 SNHLY, CDR2 FYNNEI.

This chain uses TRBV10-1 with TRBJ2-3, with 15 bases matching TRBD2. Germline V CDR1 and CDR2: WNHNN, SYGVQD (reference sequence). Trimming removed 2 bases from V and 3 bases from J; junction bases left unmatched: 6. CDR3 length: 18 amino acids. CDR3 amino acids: CASSEKGLAGGWTDTQYF. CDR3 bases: TGCGCCAGCAGTGAGAAGGGACTAGCGGGAGGATGGACAGATACGCAGTATTTT.

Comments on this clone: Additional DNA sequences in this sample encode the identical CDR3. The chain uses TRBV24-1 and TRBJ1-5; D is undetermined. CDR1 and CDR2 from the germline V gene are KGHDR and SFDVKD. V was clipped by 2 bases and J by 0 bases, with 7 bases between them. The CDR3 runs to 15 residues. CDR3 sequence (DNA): TGTGCCACCAGTGATTCCAGCGGTAGCAATCAGCCCCAGCATTTT. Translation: CATSDSSGSNQPQHF.

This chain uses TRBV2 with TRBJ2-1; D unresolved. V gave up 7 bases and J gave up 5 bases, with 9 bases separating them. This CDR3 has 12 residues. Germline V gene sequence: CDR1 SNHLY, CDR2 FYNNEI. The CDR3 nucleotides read TGTGCCAGCACCCGATCCCACAATGAGCAGTTCTTC. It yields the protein CASTRSHNEQFF.

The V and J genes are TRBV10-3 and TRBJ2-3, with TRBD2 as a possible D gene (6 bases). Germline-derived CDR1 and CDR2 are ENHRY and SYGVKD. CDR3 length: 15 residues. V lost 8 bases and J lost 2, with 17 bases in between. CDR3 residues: CAISSGGTLTDTQYF. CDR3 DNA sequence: TGTGCCATCTCCTCGGGCGGGACCCTCACAGATACGCAGTATTTT.

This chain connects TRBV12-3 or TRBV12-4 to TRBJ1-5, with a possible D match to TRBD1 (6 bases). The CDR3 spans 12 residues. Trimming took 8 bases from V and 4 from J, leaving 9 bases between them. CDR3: CASQQGNQPQHF. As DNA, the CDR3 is TGTGCCAGCCAACAGGGTAATCAGCCCCAGCATTTT.

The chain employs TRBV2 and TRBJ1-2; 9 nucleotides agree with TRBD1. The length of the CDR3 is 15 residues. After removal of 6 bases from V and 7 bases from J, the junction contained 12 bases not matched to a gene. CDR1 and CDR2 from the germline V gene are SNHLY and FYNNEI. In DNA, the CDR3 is TGTGCCAGCAGCCGATATGGGACAGGGACCTCTGGCTACACCTTC. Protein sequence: CASSRYGTGTSGYTF. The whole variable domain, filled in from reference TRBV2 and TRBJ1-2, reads EPEVTQTPSHQVTQMGQEVILRCVPISNHLYFYWYRQILGQKVEFLVSFYNNEISEKSEIFDDQFSVERPDGSNFTLKIRSTKLEDSAMYFCASSRYGTGTSGYTFGSGTRLTVV.

This chain's CDR3 is CASSLLTGLTGELFF. The CDR3 bases are TGTGCCAGCAGCTTACTTACGGGGCTCACCGGGGAGCTGTTTTTT. The chain couples TRBV7-9 to TRBJ2-2; D tentatively reads TRBD1 or TRBD2 (5 bases each). Germline assignment: CDR1 SEHNR and CDR2 FQNEAQ (reference sequence). CDR3 length: 15 amino acids. The V gene lost 2 bases and the J gene lost 4 bases, with 11 bases spanning the gap.

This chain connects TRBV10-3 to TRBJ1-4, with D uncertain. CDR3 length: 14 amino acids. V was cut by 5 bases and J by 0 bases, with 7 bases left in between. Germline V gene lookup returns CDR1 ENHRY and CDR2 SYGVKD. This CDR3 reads CAISLDTTNEKLFF. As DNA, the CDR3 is TGTGCCATCAGTCTTGATACAACTAATGAAAAACTGTTTTTT.